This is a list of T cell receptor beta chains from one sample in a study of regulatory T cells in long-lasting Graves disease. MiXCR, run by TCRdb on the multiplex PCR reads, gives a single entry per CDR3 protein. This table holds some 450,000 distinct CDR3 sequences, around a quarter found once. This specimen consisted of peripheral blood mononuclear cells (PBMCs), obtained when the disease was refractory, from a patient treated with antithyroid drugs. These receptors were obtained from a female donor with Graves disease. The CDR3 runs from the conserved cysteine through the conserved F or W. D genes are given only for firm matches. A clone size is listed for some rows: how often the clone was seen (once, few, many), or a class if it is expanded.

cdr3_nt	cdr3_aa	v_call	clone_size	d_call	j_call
TGTGCCAGCAGCTCCGGGGCTGGTGAAGCTTTCTTT	CASSSGAGEAFF	TRBV11-2	many	NA	TRBJ1-1
TGTGCCACCAGCAGAGATTATAGAGAGACCCAGTACTTC	CATSRDYRETQYF	TRBV15	many	NA	TRBJ2-5
TGTGCCAGCAGCACAGAAGTTCAACTAGCGGGATACCATCAGATAGATACGCAGTATTTT	CASSTEVQLAGYHQIDTQYF	TRBV11-2	NA	TRBD2	TRBJ2-3
TGTGCCAGCACACGGACAGGGACCTCCTACGAGCAGTACTTC	CASTRTGTSYEQYF	TRBV6-1	few	TRBD1	TRBJ2-7
TGTGCCAGCAGTCCCGGGACAGCTTCAGGAGAGCCCCAGCATTTT	CASSPGTASGEPQHF	TRBV2	NA	TRBD1	TRBJ1-5
TGTGCCAGCAGCTCGGAGGGAGGGGCGATTAATGAAAAACTGTTTTTT	CASSSEGGAINEKLFF	TRBV9	few	NA	TRBJ1-4
TGTGCCAGCAGTCCCCGGGGCCGGGGAACACTGAGACTGTTTTTT	CASSPRGRGTLRLFF	TRBV6-1	many	NA	TRBJ1-4
TGTGCCAGCAGTTACATTAGGGGGCTCTGGAACACTGAAGCTTTCTTT	CASSYIRGLWNTEAFF	TRBV6-5	NA	TRBD1	TRBJ1-1
TGTGCCAGCAGTTACTCCACCTCTAGCATCGAGCTCACAGATACGCAGTATTTT	CASSYSTSSIELTDTQYF	TRBV6-2/TRBV6-3	NA	NA	TRBJ2-3
TGTGCCAGCAGCCCTCCGCAGTATGGGGCCAACGTCCTGACTTTC	CASSPPQYGANVLTF	TRBV7-9	NA	NA	TRBJ2-6
TGTGCCAGCAGCGTAGCTTGGCAGGGAGACTATGGCTACACCTTC	CASSVAWQGDYGYTF	TRBV9	few	NA	TRBJ1-2
TGCGCCAGCAGCTTGGGGACAGGGGGCAGCAATCAGCCCCAGCATTTT	CASSLGTGGSNQPQHF	TRBV5-1	NA	TRBD1	TRBJ1-5
TGTGCCAGCAGCGTTATTGGAGGGGGACCAAACTCTGGAAACACCATATATTTT	CASSVIGGGPNSGNTIYF	TRBV28	NA	NA	TRBJ1-3
TGTGCCAGCACCTCCTCGGACGGCGGCGGGAGGGTTCCCCCGGACGAGCAGTACTTC	CASTSSDGGGRVPPDEQYF	TRBV7-3	few	TRBD2	TRBJ2-7
TGTGCCAGCATCGGTAGCGGGAGGTACAATGAGCAGTTCTTC	CASIGSGRYNEQFF	TRBV28	few	TRBD2	TRBJ2-1
TGTGCCAGCTCAAGCGACAGGCGGTCGGCTTTCTTT	CASSSDRRSAFF	TRBV18	many	NA	TRBJ1-1
TGTGCCACCAGCAGAGATGGGACAGGCCGACTCAAAAACATTCAGTACTTC	CATSRDGTGRLKNIQYF	TRBV15	few	TRBD1	TRBJ2-4
TGTGCCAGCAGTTACGGTAGGTCCCGCAATCAGCCCCAGCATTTT	CASSYGRSRNQPQHF	TRBV6-2/TRBV6-3	many	NA	TRBJ1-5
TGCAGCGTTGTTGGGGAGGGGTATGGCTACACCTTC	CSVVGEGYGYTF	TRBV29-1	NA	NA	TRBJ1-2
TGTGCTAGTGGTTTGTTAGGACTAGCGGGTTCTCTGTATTTT	CASGLLGLAGSLYF	TRBV12-5	NA	TRBD2	TRBJ2-3
TGTGCCAGCAGTTCCGCCACAGGGTCAAGCAATCAGCCCCAGCATTTT	CASSSATGSSNQPQHF	TRBV6-5	few	NA	TRBJ1-5
TGCAGTGCTAGAGAGGCCAACGGGGGTCGGACCGGGGAGCTGTTTTTT	CSAREANGGRTGELFF	TRBV20-1	many	NA	TRBJ2-2
TGTGCCAGCAGCTTCGGGGAAAGGGGCACAGATACGCAGTATTTT	CASSFGERGTDTQYF	TRBV11-2	NA	NA	TRBJ2-3
TGTGCCCGAAGTTCGGGACTAGCGGGAGGAGGTGCCGGGACCCAGTACTTC	CARSSGLAGGGAGTQYF	TRBV30	few	TRBD2	TRBJ2-5
TGCGCCAGCAGCGGGGGGACTAGCGGGACCCACTCCTACGAGCAGTACTTC	CASSGGTSGTHSYEQYF	TRBV5-1	once	TRBD2	TRBJ2-7
TGTGCCAGCAGCCAGTTAGCAGACTTCAGCTACGAGCAGTACTTC	CASSQLADFSYEQYF	TRBV14	NA	NA	TRBJ2-7
TGTGCCAGCAGTCGGGACCTTGGGAACTCCTACGAGCAGTACTTC	CASSRDLGNSYEQYF	TRBV27	few	NA	TRBJ2-7
TGCAGCGTGGAAGGACGGGCACTTGGTTACACCTTC	CSVEGRALGYTF	TRBV29-1	NA	NA	TRBJ1-2